What follows are 29 T cell receptor beta chains derived from one specimen sequenced in a study of regulatory T cells in long-lasting Graves disease. This sample's time point: newly diagnosed GD, antithyroid drugs for less than 3 months. Making the TCR library involved RNA that had been extracted from PBMCs. Building the TCR beta libraries relied on iRepertoire HTBI primers, and CDR3 regions underwent Arm-PCR. TCRdb passed the multiplex PCR reads through MiXCR, listing each CDR3 protein once. The sample records about 520,000 distinct CDR3 sequences, around 12% being singletons. The sample also formed part of further work on T cells in Graves' hyperthyroidism and ophthalmopathy.

The sample was peripheral blood mononuclear cells (PBMCs), taken at new diagnosis, from a patient treated with antithyroid drugs. All receptors come from a woman aged 30 to 39 with Graves disease.

This clonotype has only a few counts. This chain links TRBV18 with TRBJ1-5, with 9 bases matching TRBD1. Per germline, CDR1 KGHSH and CDR2 LQKENI. The CDR3 covers 16 residues. V shed 5 bases, J shed 3 bases, and the junction held 8 bases outside the gene matches. Here the CDR3 DNA reads TGTGCCAGCTCATCGGAACAGGGGGCGTTCAATCAGCCCCAGCATTTT. This encodes CASSSEQGAFNQPQHF.

The gene calls are TRBV9 and TRBJ2-1; possibly TRBD2 for D (5 bases). V lost 4 bases and J lost 0, with 20 bases in between. Germline V gene sequence: CDR1 SGDLS, CDR2 YYNGEE. The CDR3 has 18 residues. In DNA form, the CDR3 reads TGTGCCAGCAGCCTCTTGGGAGAGAAAACTTACTCCTACAATGAGCAGTTCTTC. The encoded protein is CASSLLGEKTYSYNEQFF.

The chain uses TRBV5-6 and TRBJ2-1; D unclear. The J call may be wrong; the DNA end is better matched by TRBJ2-3. The CDR3 covers 14 residues. Germline V CDR1 and CDR2: SGHDT, YYEEEE. CDR3 loop: CASSLESAADTQYF. CDR3 sequence (DNA): TGTGCCAGCAGCTTGGAATCGGCGGCAGATACGCAGTATTTT.

The sample holds many counts of this clonotype. The rearrangement uses TRBV29-1 and TRBJ1-1; D is unclear. CDR3 length: 14 residues. V dropped 3 bases and J dropped 0 bases, with 11 bases sitting between them. Germline loops: CDR1 SQVTM, CDR2 ANQGSEA. The CDR3 DNA is TGCAGCGTTGAGGAGAGATCGATGAACACTGAAGCTTTCTTT. Amino acids: CSVEERSMNTEAFF.

This clonotype showed up just a few times. This chain links TRBV27 with TRBJ1-1; no clear D gene. This CDR3 is built from 13 residues. V was shortened by 4 bases and J by 6 bases, with 12 bases between the two germline ends. Germline V gene sequence: CDR1 MNHEY, CDR2 SMNVEV (reference sequence). CDR3 loop: CASSSGGLAEAFF. The CDR3 DNA is TGTGCCAGCAGTTCCGGAGGGCTTGCTGAAGCTTTCTTT.

This clonotype has at least ten counts. The chain has TRBV11-2 and TRBJ2-1; maybe TRBD2 (5 bases). Trimming left V 3 bases short and J 8 bases short, with 20 bases between. CDR3 length: 16 residues. CDR1 is SGHAT, CDR2 FQNNGV, per germline. The CDR3, as DNA: TGTGCCAGCAGCTTCCGCGTTGACACCCTCGGGGATGAGCAGTTCTTC. Amino acid sequence: CASSFRVDTLGDEQFF.

In this sample, this clonotype turned up a few times. The rearrangement uses TRBV30 and TRBJ2-1, with D uncertain. The CDR3 is 12 residues long. V lost 3 bases, J lost 4 bases, and 7 bases lay in between. Germline V gives CDR1 GTSNPN, CDR2 SVGIG (reference sequence). The chain's CDR3 is CAWRPNYNEQFF. CDR3 coding DNA: TGTGCCTGGAGACCTAATTACAATGAGCAGTTCTTC.

The V gene is TRBV13, the J gene TRBJ2-5, with 9 bases fitting TRBD1. Germline V gene data show CDR1 as PRHDT and CDR2 as FYEKMQ (reference sequence). The CDR3 runs to 16 residues. V lost 0 bases, J lost 2 bases, and 4 bases stayed unmatched. CDR3 protein: CASSLGNRGLQETQYF. CDR3 in DNA: TGTGCCAGCAGCTTAGGCAACAGGGGGCTACAAGAGACCCAGTACTTC. The complete variable domain, with remaining parts taken from reference TRBV13 and TRBJ2-5, reads AAGVIQSPRHLIKEKRETATLKCYPIPRHDTVYWYQQGPGQDPQFLISFYEKMQSDKGSIPDRFSAQQFSDYHSELNMSSLELGDSALYFCASSLGNRGLQETQYFGPGTRLLVL.

This clonotype was detected many times. The V gene is TRBV14, the J gene TRBJ2-1, with 13 bases lining up with TRBD2. Germline assignment: CDR1 SGHDN and CDR2 FVKESK. The CDR3 loop spans 16 amino acids. J lost 4 bases, V lost 1 base, and 1 base had no gene match. The DNA for the CDR3 is TGTGCCAGCAGCCAAGGGACTAGCGGGAGATACAATGAGCAGTTCTTC. It yields the protein CASSQGTSGRYNEQFF.

This clonotype was seen many times. The chain uses TRBV2 and TRBJ2-7, with D perhaps TRBD1 (5 bases). Trimming removed 10 bases at V and 4 bases at J, with 11 bases between. The CDR3 is made up of 11 amino acids. Germline V CDR1 and CDR2: SNHLY, FYNNEI. CDR3 residues: CATSRVYEQYF. The CDR3 nucleotides read TGTGCCACCTCCAGGGTGTACGAGCAGTACTTC.

In its sample, this clonotype was seen many times. The chain carries TRBV5-5 and TRBJ2-1; D possibly corresponds to TRBD2 (6 bases). Trimming cost V 7 bases and J 0 bases, with 17 bases left between them. CDR3 length: 16 amino acids. Germline CDR1 reads SGHKS; CDR2 reads YYEKEE (reference sequence). Here the CDR3 reads CASAAGRLSSYNEQFF. In DNA form, the CDR3 reads TGTGCCAGCGCGGCGGGGCGGCTGAGCTCCTACAATGAGCAGTTCTTC. Full variable domain (rest looked up from reference TRBV5-5 and TRBJ2-1): DAGVTQSPTHLIKTRGQQVTLRCSPISGHKSVSWYQQVLGQGPQFIFQYYEKEERGRGNFPDRFSARQFPNYSSELNVNALLLGDSALYLCASAAGRLSSYNEQFFGPGTRLTVL.

This clonotype came up many times. The rearrangement uses TRBV24-1 and TRBJ2-1; 8 nucleotides match TRBD2. Germline-derived CDR1 and CDR2 are KGHDR and SFDVKD. Losses at the gene ends were 4 bases for V and 4 bases for J; bases not matched to a gene: 11. The CDR3 runs 17 residues. The CDR3 DNA sequence: TGTGCCACCAGTGACTGGCGAGCGGGAGTCGGTTACAATGAGCAGTTCTTC. Translating gives CATSDWRAGVGYNEQFF.

This clonotype was counted ten times or more. DNA of the CDR3: TGTGCCAGCAGTTTCAGAACTAATGAAAAACTGTTTTTT. Translated, it gives CASSFRTNEKLFF. The chain has TRBV12-3 or TRBV12-4 and TRBJ1-4; D is unresolved. The CDR3 length is 13 residues. The germline V and J ends were trimmed by 3 bases and 1 base, with 3 bases remaining between them.

This clonotype was observed at least ten times. The genes are TRBV2 and TRBJ1-5; D might be TRBD1 (5 bases). The V end lost 5 bases, the J end lost 7 bases, and 9 bases lay between the germline ends. Germline values: CDR1 SNHLY, CDR2 FYNNEI. The CDR3 length is 12 residues. CDR3 region: CASSRDWQPQHF. CDR3 nucleotides: TGTGCCAGCAGTCGGGACTGGCAGCCCCAGCATTTT.

There are many counts of this clonotype. The chain has TRBV7-3 and TRBJ1-1; D is unresolved. The CDR3 consists of 13 residues. The germline V gene encodes CDR1 SGHTA and CDR2 FQGTGA. V lost 0 bases and J 7 bases, leaving 9 bases between the germline ends. CDR3 DNA sequence: TGTGCCAGCAGCTTAACGGGTGGGATTGAAGCTTTCTTT. Protein product: CASSLTGGIEAFF.

This clonotype came up many times. The rearrangement uses TRBV30 and TRBJ1-4, with 8 bases lining up with TRBD1. The CDR3 spans 15 residues. V lost 5 bases, J lost 8 bases, and 13 bases stayed unmatched. Looked up from germline, CDR1 is GTSNPN and CDR2 is SVGIG (reference sequence). The CDR3 spells CAWGESTGVREKLFF. The CDR3 DNA reads TGTGCCTGGGGCGAATCGACAGGGGTACGCGAAAAACTGTTTTTT.

This rearrangement joins TRBV11-2 to TRBJ2-7, with 8 bases fitting TRBD2. This CDR3 region has 16 residues. Germline CDR1 is SGHAT and CDR2 is FQNNGV. V lost 5 bases, J lost 0 bases, and 9 bases stayed unmatched. Here the CDR3 reads CASSQLAEGSSYEQYF. The CDR3 DNA follows: TGTGCCAGCAGCCAACTAGCGGAGGGGAGCTCCTACGAGCAGTACTTC. Filled out from reference TRBV11-2 and TRBJ2-7, the complete variable domain reads EAGVAQSPRYKIIEKRQSVAFWCNPISGHATLYWYQQILGQGPKLLIQFQNNGVVDDSQLPKDRFSAERLKGVDSTLKIQPAKLEDSAVYLCASSQLAEGSSYEQYFGPGTRLTVT.

The chain joins TRBV14 to TRBJ2-1; D unclear. Per the germline V gene, CDR1 is SGHDN and CDR2 is FVKESK. The CDR3 spans 14 residues. V gave up 0 bases and J gave up 7 bases, with 10 bases separating them. Here the CDR3 DNA reads TGTGCCAGCAGCCAAGATCAGCTAGTTAATGAGCAGTTCTTC. Protein sequence: CASSQDQLVNEQFF. Full variable domain (rest looked up from reference TRBV14 and TRBJ2-1): EAGVTQFPSHSVIEKGQTVTLRCDPISGHDNLYWYRRVMGKEIKFLLHFVKESKQDESGMPNNRFLAERTGGTYSTLKVQPAELEDSGVYFCASSQDQLVNEQFFGPGTRLTVL.

This clonotype was detected only a few times. The V gene is TRBV12-5, the J gene TRBJ2-2; 8 bases are a match to TRBD1. The CDR3 covers 16 residues. Germline loops: CDR1 LGHNT, CDR2 FRNRAP. V trimming: 1 base; J trimming: 8 bases; junction bases outside the gene matches: 9. This chain's CDR3 is CASGLDRTGSTGELFF. CDR3 bases: TGTGCTAGTGGTTTGGACAGGACAGGGTCGACAGGGGAGCTGTTTTTT. Full variable domain (missing parts from reference TRBV12-5 and TRBJ2-2): DARVTQTPRHKVTEMGQEVTMRCQPILGHNTVFWYRQTMMQGLELLAYFRNRAPLDDSGMPKDRFSAEMPDATLATLKIQPSEPRDSAVYFCASGLDRTGSTGELFFGEGSRLTVL.

This clonotype appeared a few times. This rearrangement joins TRBV6-2 or TRBV6-3 to TRBJ2-3; 9 nucleotides agree with TRBD1. Germline values: CDR1 MNHEY, CDR2 SVGEGT. CDR3 length equals 15 residues. V lost 5 bases to trimming and J lost 2 bases; unmatched junction nucleotides: 5. CDR3 sequence reads: CASSGRDRVTDTQYF. The CDR3 nucleotides are TGTGCCAGCAGTGGCCGGGACAGGGTCACAGATACGCAGTATTTT.

Many counts were recorded for this clonotype. The chain has TRBV5-1 and TRBJ2-3; the match to TRBD2 covers 10 bases. V lost 3 bases, J lost 1 base, and 2 bases stayed unmatched. Germline CDR1 SGHRS, CDR2 YFSETQ. This CDR3 region has 15 residues. The CDR3 loop is CASSWLAGGTDTQYF. CDR3 nucleotide sequence: TGCGCCAGCAGCTGGCTAGCGGGAGGCACAGATACGCAGTATTTT.

A note on this clonotype: A read error is possible here, since a much larger clone lies one base away. The CDR3 does not end in the conserved phenylalanine or tryptophan, so this is likely a read error. V gene TRBV6-5 combines with J gene TRBJ1-1; 7 positions agree with TRBD1. V was clipped by 3 bases and J by 4 bases; unmatched bases: 8. Per the germline V gene, CDR1 is MNHEY and CDR2 is SVGAGI. CDR3 length: 15 amino acids. CDR3 sequence: CASSYIATGSTEAFS. As DNA, the CDR3 is TGTGCCAGCAGTTATATCGCGACAGGGAGCACTGAAGCTTTCTCT.

This clonotype was picked up many times. The V call is TRBV10-3, the J call TRBJ2-7; the D is unclear. The CDR3 loop spans 14 amino acids. From germline, CDR1 is ENHRY and CDR2 SYGVKD. V was cut by 2 bases and J by 3 bases, with 11 bases left in between. CDR3 region: CAISEDAKIYEQYF. CDR3 bases: TGTGCCATCAGTGAGGACGCAAAAATCTACGAGCAGTACTTC.

This clonotype was found many times. The chain recombines TRBV11-2 with TRBJ2-7; 10 bases line up with TRBD2. CDR1 is SGHAT, CDR2 FQNNGV, per germline. After removal of 5 bases from V and 2 bases from J, the junction contained 9 bases not matched to a gene. The CDR3 extends over 16 amino acids. CDR3 region: CASSLRTSGFTYEQYF. Here the CDR3 DNA reads TGTGCCAGCAGCCTTCGGACTAGCGGATTTACCTACGAGCAGTACTTC.

This clonotype was picked up a small number of times. The conserved final phenylalanine or tryptophan is absent from the CDR3, which likely points to a read error. The rearrangement joins TRBV19 to TRBJ2-2, with TRBD2 matching over 8 bases. The V gene end was trimmed by 7 bases and the J gene end by 1 base; junction bases not matched to a gene: 5. The CDR3 is made up of 15 amino acids. CDR1 LNHDA and CDR2 SQIVND come from the germline V gene (reference sequence). CDR3 sequence reads: CASTPGGGNTGELFL. In DNA, the CDR3 is TGTGCCAGTACCCCCGGGGGGGGGAACACCGGGGAGCTGTTTCTT.

The chain carries TRBV30 and TRBJ1-2, with D possibly being TRBD1 (5 bases). Per germline, CDR1 GTSNPN and CDR2 SVGIG (reference sequence). The CDR3 sequence is 17 residues long. V was clipped by 3 bases and J by 5 bases, with 25 bases between them. The CDR3 loop is CAWRPQRGRRWGYGYTF. CDR3 bases: TGTGCCTGGAGGCCCCAAAGAGGGCGGCGGTGGGGGTATGGCTACACCTTC.

In its sample, this clonotype was seen many times. The chain recombines TRBV3-1 with TRBJ2-1; a weak D match, TRBD2 (5 bases). V was shortened by 6 bases and J by 7 bases, with 13 bases between the two germline ends. The CDR3 is 13 residues long. The V gene's germline CDR1 is LGHDT and CDR2 YNNKEL (reference sequence). The CDR3 DNA sequence: TGTGCCAGCAGTTACGAACTAGGGAATGAGCAGTTCTTC. Residues: CASSYELGNEQFF.

J is TRBJ2-7 and V is TRBV19, with D maybe TRBD2 (5 bases). CDR1 LNHDA and CDR2 SQIVND come from the germline V gene (reference sequence). The CDR3 spans 17 residues. The V end was cut by 2 bases, the J end by 4 bases, with 21 bases between. The CDR3 DNA is TGTGCCAGTAGTATACCCCCTGGAAGAGCGGACCGGTACGAGCAGTACTTC. Protein product: CASSIPPGRADRYEQYF. The full variable domain, rest sourced from reference TRBV19 and TRBJ2-7, is DGGITQSPKYLFRKEGQNVTLSCEQNLNHDAMYWYRQDPGQGLRLIYYSQIVNDFQKGDIAEGYSVSREKKESFPLTVTSAQKNPTAFYLCASSIPPGRADRYEQYFGPGTRLTVT.

In this sample, this clonotype turned up many times. The rearrangement joins TRBV7-9 to TRBJ2-3; perhaps TRBD2 as D (7 bases). This CDR3 contains 19 residues. Germline V gene data show CDR1 as SEHNR and CDR2 as FQNEAQ (reference sequence). Trimming pared 7 bases from V and 0 bases from J, leaving 26 bases between. Here the CDR3 DNA reads TGTGCCAGCACTGGCTGGGGGGGCCATCCCGGTGCTAGCACAGATACGCAGTATTTT. Protein sequence: CASTGWGGHPGASTDTQYF.